There are many counts of the clone carrying this TCR beta chain. This sample is drawn from a study of HIV-infected children after antiretroviral therapy interruption. Study-level information: Weeks 0, 12, interruption end (24 or 48), and about 3 years post-study gave interruption-arm samples. Samples from the continuous-treatment group were taken at weeks 0, 48 and 150.

Regarding treatment: PENTA 11 planned treatment interruption arm or continuous ART arm. CDR1 is DFQATT and CDR2 is SNEGSKA in the germline V gene (reference sequence). V dropped 2 bases and J dropped 6 bases, with 8 bases sitting between them. There are 11 residues in the CDR3. Unique molecular identifiers were included in an RNA-based 3' RACE TCR library. TCRdb re-derived calls from the 3' RACE reads in MiXCR, one entry per CDR3 protein. This sample has 35,000 to 50,000 distinct CDR3 sequences, with more than 6.5% found just once. The chain couples TRBV20-1 to TRBJ2-7, with TRBD2 as a possible D gene (5 bases). The sample was CD45RA+ CD4+ T cells from PBMCs, pooled from several time points, taken from a donor given antiretroviral therapy, either interrupted or continuous. Stated subset: naive CD4+ CD45RA+ CD45RO- T cells. The TCR sequence derives from a pool of human donors with HIV. In DNA, the CDR3 is TGCAGTGCTAGATTCCGGGGCGAGCAGTACTTC. This codes for CSARFRGEQYF.